This T cell receptor (beta chain) appears in the sequencing data of a study of shared clonotypes between healthy human individuals. The germline V and J ends were trimmed by 3 bases and 0 bases, with 23 bases remaining between them. Germline CDR1 MGHRA, CDR2 YSYEKL. CDR3 length: 19 residues. This clone came up once. Generated by immunoSEQ multiplex PCR, the TCRdb table keeps only in-frame clones and is missing some. The sample lists around 2,100,000 clones, around 96% occurring once. CD8 cells classed as naive were CD45RO-negative and positively selected for CCR7, excluding terminally differentiated effector memory CD45RA+ cells.

The V call is TRBV4-1, the J call TRBJ1-1, with a tentative D call TRBD1 (5 bases). The clonotype comes from a man aged 18 to 29 in good health. The sequenced material came from naive CD8+ T cells sorted from blood. CDR3 coding DNA: TGCGCCAGCAGCCATGAAGTTGTCAGGGTGATTGTTATGAACACTGAAGCTTTCTTT. It specifies CASSHEVVRVIVMNTEAFF.